Listed below are T cell receptor beta chains from one sample, sequenced in a study of blood T cell repertoires in COVID-19. Sequencing used immunoSEQ multiplex PCR; TCRdb keeps in-frame clones, though not all of them. The sample records 150,000 to 200,000 clones, roughly 79% being singletons. Material: peripheral blood. These receptors were collected from a human donor with acute or convalescent COVID-19. The donor label of this sample is uncertain. Each CDR3 is given with its conserved first and last residue. The order of the fields is V gene, clone size, D gene, J gene, CDR3 protein, CDR3 DNA. The D gene is left open where the match is weak. The size of a clone is reported for some rows only, either as once, few or many, or as a class for expanded clones.

v_call: TRBV13
clone_size: NA
d_call: TRBD2
j_call: TRBJ2-5
cdr3_aa: CASSLGSASGRIETQYF
cdr3_nt: TGTGCCAGCAGCTTAGGCTCAGCTAGCGGGAGGATAGAGACCCAGTACTTC

v_call: TRBV6-4
clone_size: NA
d_call: NA
j_call: TRBJ1-6
cdr3_aa: CASSEYRDSPLHF
cdr3_nt: TGTGCCAGCAGTGAGTACAGGGATTCACCCCTCCACTTT

v_call: TRBV11-2
clone_size: NA
d_call: NA
j_call: TRBJ1-3
cdr3_aa: CASTLAGNTIYF
cdr3_nt: TGTGCCAGCACCCTCGCAGGGAACACCATATATTTT

v_call: TRBV5-5
clone_size: NA
d_call: TRBD2
j_call: TRBJ2-5
cdr3_aa: CASSVAASGRQETQYF
cdr3_nt: TGTGCCAGCAGCGTGGCGGCTAGCGGGAGACAAGAGACCCAGTACTTC

v_call: TRBV5-1
clone_size: NA
d_call: TRBD1
j_call: TRBJ1-1
cdr3_aa: CASSPGQGWNTEAFF
cdr3_nt: TGCGCCAGCAGCCCGGGACAGGGGTGGAACACTGAAGCTTTCTTT

v_call: TRBV5-1
clone_size: NA
d_call: TRBD2
j_call: TRBJ2-3
cdr3_aa: CASSPGLAGGPSTDTQYF
cdr3_nt: TGCGCCAGCAGCCCGGGACTAGCGGGAGGGCCTAGCACAGATACGCAGTATTTT

v_call: TRBV9
clone_size: NA
d_call: NA
j_call: TRBJ2-7
cdr3_aa: CASSVERTSYEQYF
cdr3_nt: TGTGCCAGCAGCGTAGAACGGACTTCCTACGAGCAGTACTTC

v_call: TRBV5-6
clone_size: NA
d_call: TRBD1
j_call: TRBJ2-5
cdr3_aa: CASSLIGGGQETQYF
cdr3_nt: TGTGCCAGCAGCTTGATAGGGGGCGGGCAAGAGACCCAGTACTTC

v_call: TRBV28
clone_size: NA
d_call: NA
j_call: TRBJ2-7
cdr3_aa: CASRVQSPRSYEQYF
cdr3_nt: TGTGCCAGCAGGGTCCAGTCCCCCCGCTCCTACGAGCAGTACTTC

v_call: TRBV9
clone_size: once
d_call: NA
j_call: TRBJ1-5
cdr3_aa: CASSVGPAGQPQHF
cdr3_nt: TGTGCCAGCAGCGTAGGGCCCGCGGGGCAGCCCCAGCATTTT

v_call: TRBV10-2
clone_size: NA
d_call: TRBD2
j_call: TRBJ2-3
cdr3_aa: CASSVREAGTDTQYF
cdr3_nt: TGCGCCAGCAGTGTCCGGGAGGCGGGCACAGATACGCAGTATTTT

v_call: TRBV7-2
clone_size: NA
d_call: TRBD2
j_call: TRBJ2-5
cdr3_aa: CASSRLAGVRGTQYF
cdr3_nt: TGTGCCAGCAGCCGTTTAGCGGGGGTCCGGGGGACCCAGTACTTC

v_call: TRBV30
clone_size: NA
d_call: TRBD2
j_call: TRBJ2-1
cdr3_aa: CASTERELGYNEQFF
cdr3_nt: TGTGCCTCGACGGAGCGGGAGTTGGGGTACAATGAGCAGTTCTTC

v_call: TRBV3-1/TRBV3-2
clone_size: NA
d_call: NA
j_call: TRBJ2-1
cdr3_aa: CASSIRGEQFF
cdr3_nt: TGTGCCAGCAGCATCAGGGGTGAGCAGTTCTTC

v_call: TRBV27
clone_size: NA
d_call: NA
j_call: TRBJ2-1
cdr3_aa: CASSLNGRGTEQFF
cdr3_nt: TGTGCCAGCAGTTTAAACGGGAGAGGGACTGAGCAGTTCTTC

v_call: TRBV12-3/TRBV12-4
clone_size: NA
d_call: TRBD2
j_call: TRBJ2-1
cdr3_aa: CASRQRLAEQFF
cdr3_nt: TGTGCCAGCAGGCAAAGACTAGCCGAGCAGTTCTTC

v_call: TRBV3-1/TRBV3-2
clone_size: NA
d_call: NA
j_call: TRBJ2-7
cdr3_aa: CASSQGRSEQYF
cdr3_nt: TGTGCCAGCAGCCAAGGCCGGAGCGAGCAGTACTTC

v_call: TRBV18
clone_size: once
d_call: TRBD1
j_call: TRBJ1-5
cdr3_aa: CASSLIQGSQPQHF
cdr3_nt: TGTGCCAGCTCATTAATACAGGGGTCCCAGCCCCAGCATTTT

v_call: TRBV12-3/TRBV12-4
clone_size: few
d_call: NA
j_call: TRBJ1-6
cdr3_aa: CASSLIADSPLHF
cdr3_nt: TGTGCCAGCAGTTTGATCGCGGATTCACCCCTCCACTTT

v_call: TRBV3-1/TRBV3-2
clone_size: NA
d_call: NA
j_call: TRBJ2-1
cdr3_aa: CASSQGGRRRGNEQFF
cdr3_nt: TGTGCCAGCAGCCAAGGTGGCCGACGGAGGGGCAATGAGCAGTTCTTC

v_call: TRBV3-1/TRBV3-2
clone_size: NA
d_call: NA
j_call: TRBJ2-1
cdr3_aa: CASSQIWDSSYNEQFF
cdr3_nt: TGTGCCAGCAGCCAAATCTGGGACTCCTCCTACAATGAGCAGTTCTTC

v_call: TRBV5-1
clone_size: NA
d_call: NA
j_call: TRBJ1-4
cdr3_aa: CASSSSGATNEKLFF
cdr3_nt: TGCGCCAGCAGTTCGTCCGGGGCAACTAATGAAAAACTGTTTTTT

v_call: TRBV9
clone_size: NA
d_call: NA
j_call: TRBJ2-3
cdr3_aa: CASSVGLTDTQYF
cdr3_nt: TGTGCCAGCAGCGTAGGACTCACAGATACGCAGTATTTT

v_call: TRBV20-1
clone_size: NA
d_call: NA
j_call: TRBJ2-3
cdr3_aa: CSASFRSSTDTQYF
cdr3_nt: TGCAGTGCTAGTTTCAGATCTAGCACAGATACGCAGTATTTT

v_call: TRBV3-1/TRBV3-2
clone_size: NA
d_call: TRBD1
j_call: TRBJ1-4
cdr3_aa: CASSSRQGPTNEKLFF
cdr3_nt: TGTGCCAGCAGCTCCCGACAGGGGCCAACTAATGAAAAACTGTTTTTT

v_call: TRBV6-2/TRBV6-3
clone_size: NA
d_call: NA
j_call: TRBJ1-2
cdr3_aa: CASSYSPPTGNGYTF
cdr3_nt: TGTGCCAGCAGTTACTCGCCCCCGACCGGGAATGGCTACACCTTC